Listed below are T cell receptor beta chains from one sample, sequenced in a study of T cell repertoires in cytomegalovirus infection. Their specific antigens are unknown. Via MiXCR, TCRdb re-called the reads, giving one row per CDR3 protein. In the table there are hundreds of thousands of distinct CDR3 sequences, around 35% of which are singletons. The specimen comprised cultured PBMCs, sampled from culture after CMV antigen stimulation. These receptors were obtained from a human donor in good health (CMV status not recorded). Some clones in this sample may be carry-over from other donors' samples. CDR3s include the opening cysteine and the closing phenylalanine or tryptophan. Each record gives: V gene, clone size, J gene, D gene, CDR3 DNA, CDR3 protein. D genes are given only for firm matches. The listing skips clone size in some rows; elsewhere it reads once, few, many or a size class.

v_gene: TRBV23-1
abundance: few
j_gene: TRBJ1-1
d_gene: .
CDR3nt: TGCGCCAGCAGTCAATCGGAACGTGAAGGGGCCGGCACTGAAGCTTTCTTT
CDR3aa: CASSQSEREGAGTEAFF

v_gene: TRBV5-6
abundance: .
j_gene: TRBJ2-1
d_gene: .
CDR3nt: TGTGCCAGCACTAGATGGCGGGGGCCCTCCAGCTCCTACAATGAGCAGTTCTTC
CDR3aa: CASTRWRGPSSSYNEQFF

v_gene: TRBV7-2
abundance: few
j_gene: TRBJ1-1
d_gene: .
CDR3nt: TGTGCCAGCAGCTTAGTGGGCGCGAACACTGAAGCTTTCTTT
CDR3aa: CASSLVGANTEAFF

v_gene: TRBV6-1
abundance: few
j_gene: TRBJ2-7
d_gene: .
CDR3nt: TGTGCCAGCAACCGACATGCGCAGGGAGGCGAGCAGTACTTC
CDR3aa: CASNRHAQGGEQYF

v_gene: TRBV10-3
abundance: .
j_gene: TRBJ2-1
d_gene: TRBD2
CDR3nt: TGTGCCATCAGGACTAGCGGGGGTCGCAATGAGCAGTTCTTC
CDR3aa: CAIRTSGGRNEQFF

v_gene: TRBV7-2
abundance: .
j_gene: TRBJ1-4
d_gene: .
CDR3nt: TGTGCCAGCAGCCGAAGGGGCTTAAAACTGTTTTTT
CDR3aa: CASSRRGLKLFF

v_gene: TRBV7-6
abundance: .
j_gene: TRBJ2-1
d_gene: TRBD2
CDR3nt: TGTGCCAGCAGCTTAGGGACTAGCGGGAGCATTTCCTACAATGAGCAGTTCTTC
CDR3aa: CASSLGTSGSISYNEQFF

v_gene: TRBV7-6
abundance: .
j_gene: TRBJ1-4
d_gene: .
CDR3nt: TGTGCCAGCAGCTTAGATTCCAGGGAACTGTTTTTT
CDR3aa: CASSLDSRELFF

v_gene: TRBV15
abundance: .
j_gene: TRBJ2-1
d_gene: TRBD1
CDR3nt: TGTGCCACCAGCAGAGATCGGGACAGGGAGGTCTTC
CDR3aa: CATSRDRDREVF

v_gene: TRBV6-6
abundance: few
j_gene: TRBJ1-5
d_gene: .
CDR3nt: TGTGCCAGCAGTTACCGTGCAGGGTACAATCAGCCCCAGCATTTT
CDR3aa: CASSYRAGYNQPQHF

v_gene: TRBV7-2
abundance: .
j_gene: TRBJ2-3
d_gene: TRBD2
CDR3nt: TGTGCCAGCAGCTCCCCCATGACTAGCGGGAGGATCACAGATACGCAGTATTTT
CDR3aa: CASSSPMTSGRITDTQYF

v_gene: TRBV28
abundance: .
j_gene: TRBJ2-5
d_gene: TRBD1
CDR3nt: TGTGCCATACTCGACAGGGTAAAGGAGACCCAGTACTTC
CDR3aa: CAILDRVKETQYF

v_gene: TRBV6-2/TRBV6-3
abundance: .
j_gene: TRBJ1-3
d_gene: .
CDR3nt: TGTGCCAGCAGTTACCGAGTGAGCTCTGGAAACACCATATATTTT
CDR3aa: CASSYRVSSGNTIYF

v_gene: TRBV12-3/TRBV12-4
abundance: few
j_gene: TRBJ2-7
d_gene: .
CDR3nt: TGTGCCAGCAGTAATCAAGGGTTCCCCGATCCCTACGAGCAGTACTTC
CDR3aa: CASSNQGFPDPYEQYF

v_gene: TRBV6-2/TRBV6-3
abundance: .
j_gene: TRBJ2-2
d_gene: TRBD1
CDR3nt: TGTGCCAGCCGAGGTCTGGGACAGCACACCGGGGAGCTGTTTTTT
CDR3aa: CASRGLGQHTGELFF

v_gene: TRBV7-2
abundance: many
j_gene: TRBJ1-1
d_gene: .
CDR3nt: TGTGCCAGCAGCTTAGGGCCCGGAAACACTGAAGCTTTCTTT
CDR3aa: CASSLGPGNTEAFF

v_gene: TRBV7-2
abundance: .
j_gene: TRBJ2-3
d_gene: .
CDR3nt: TGTGCCAGCAGCTTTCAGCCAGATACGCAGTATTTT
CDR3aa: CASSFQPDTQYF

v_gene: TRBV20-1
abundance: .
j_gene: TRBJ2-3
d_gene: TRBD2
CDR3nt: TGCAGTGCCCAAGATCCACGGGGGGATCCAGATACGCAGTATTTT
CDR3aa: CSAQDPRGDPDTQYF

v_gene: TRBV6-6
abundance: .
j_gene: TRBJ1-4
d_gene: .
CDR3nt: TGTGCCAGCAGTTACCGGGACTCAACTAATGAAAAACTGTTTTTT
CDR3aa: CASSYRDSTNEKLFF

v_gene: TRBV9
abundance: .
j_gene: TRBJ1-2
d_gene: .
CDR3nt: TGTGCCAGCAGTGCATTAAGCTATGGCTACACCTTC
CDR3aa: CASSALSYGYTF

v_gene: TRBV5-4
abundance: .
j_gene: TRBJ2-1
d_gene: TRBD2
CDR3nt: TGTGCCAGCAGCACCCCGACTAGCGGGAGGGGGAATGAGCAGTTCTTC
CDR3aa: CASSTPTSGRGNEQFF

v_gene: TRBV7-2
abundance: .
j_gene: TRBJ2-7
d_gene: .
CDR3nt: TGTGCCAGCAGCTCTGCACCGGGACCCTACGAGCAGTACTTC
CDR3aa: CASSSAPGPYEQYF

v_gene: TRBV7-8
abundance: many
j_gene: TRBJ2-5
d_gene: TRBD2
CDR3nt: TGTGCCAGCAGCTTAGGCCTAGCGGGGGGGCGAAGAGAGACCCAGTACTTC
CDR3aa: CASSLGLAGGRRETQYF

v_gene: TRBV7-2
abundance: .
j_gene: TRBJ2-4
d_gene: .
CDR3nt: TGTGCCAGCAGCCCACTGACAGAGGCGGGAGCCAAAAACATTCAGTACTTC
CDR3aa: CASSPLTEAGAKNIQYF

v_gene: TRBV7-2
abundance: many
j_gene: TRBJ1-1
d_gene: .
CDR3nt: TGTGCCAGCAGCTCCCTCGGCATGAACACTGAAGCTTTCTTT
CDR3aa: CASSSLGMNTEAFF

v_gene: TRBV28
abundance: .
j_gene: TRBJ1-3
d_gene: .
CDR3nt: TGTGCCAGCAGTTTATGGGAAGGAAACACCATATATTTT
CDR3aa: CASSLWEGNTIYF

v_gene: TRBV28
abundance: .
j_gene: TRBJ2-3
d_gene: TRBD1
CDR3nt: TGTGCCAGCAGTGGGTCCGCAGGGGGTCGCGATACGCAGTATTTT
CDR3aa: CASSGSAGGRDTQYF

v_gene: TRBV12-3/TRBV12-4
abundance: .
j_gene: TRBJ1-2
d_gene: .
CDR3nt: TGTGCCAGCAGCTCAGATGGATGGTTTGAGGATGGCTACACCTTC
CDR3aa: CASSSDGWFEDGYTF

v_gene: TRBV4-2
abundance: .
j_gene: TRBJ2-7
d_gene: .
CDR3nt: TGTGCCAGCAGCCAAGCCCAGGCCTACGAGCAGTACTTC
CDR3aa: CASSQAQAYEQYF

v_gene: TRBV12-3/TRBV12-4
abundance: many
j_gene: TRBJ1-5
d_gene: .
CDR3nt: TGTGCCAGCAGTTTGACAGGTGATCAGCCCCAGCATTTT
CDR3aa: CASSLTGDQPQHF

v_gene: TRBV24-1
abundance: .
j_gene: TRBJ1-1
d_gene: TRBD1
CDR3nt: TGTGCCACCAGAAGTCTGACAGGGGTGAACACTGAAGCTTTCTTT
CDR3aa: CATRSLTGVNTEAFF

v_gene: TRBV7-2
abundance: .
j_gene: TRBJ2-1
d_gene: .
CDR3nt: TGTGCCAGCAGCTTACTTGGAGAGGCGTACAATGAGCAGTTCTTC
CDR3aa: CASSLLGEAYNEQFF

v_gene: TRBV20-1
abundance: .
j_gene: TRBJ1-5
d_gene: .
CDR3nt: TGCAGTGCTAGTGGGGGGATCCAGGGTGGTCAGCCCCAGCATTTT
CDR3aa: CSASGGIQGGQPQHF

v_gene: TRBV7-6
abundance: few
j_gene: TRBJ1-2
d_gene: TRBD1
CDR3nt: TGTGCCAGCAGCCACTCCGGGACAGTGAATGGCTACACCTTC
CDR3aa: CASSHSGTVNGYTF

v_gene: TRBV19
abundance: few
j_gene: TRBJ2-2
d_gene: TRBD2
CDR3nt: TGTGCCAGTAGTATAGGGCCCCTCAAAAGCGGGAGGGCCAGTGGCACCGGGGAGCTGTTTTTT
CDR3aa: CASSIGPLKSGRASGTGELFF

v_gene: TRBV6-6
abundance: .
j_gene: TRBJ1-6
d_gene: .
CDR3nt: TGTGCCAGCAAGACCGACCCGCACCGTAATTCACCCCTCCACTTT
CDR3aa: CASKTDPHRNSPLHF

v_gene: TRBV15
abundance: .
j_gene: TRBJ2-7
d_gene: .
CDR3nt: TGTGCCACCAGCAGAGGTACCTCTAGCGCCTACGAGCAGTACTTC
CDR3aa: CATSRGTSSAYEQYF

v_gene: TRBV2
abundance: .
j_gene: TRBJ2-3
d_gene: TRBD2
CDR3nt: TGTGCCAGCAGTGAAGTGAGGCTAGCGGGAGATACGCAGTATTTT
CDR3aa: CASSEVRLAGDTQYF

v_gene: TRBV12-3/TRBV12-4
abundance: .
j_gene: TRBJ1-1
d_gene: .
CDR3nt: TGTGCCCGGGGGGGGGTGAATTGGGACACTGAAGCTTTCTTT
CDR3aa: CARGGVNWDTEAFF

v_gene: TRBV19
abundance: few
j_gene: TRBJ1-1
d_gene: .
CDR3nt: TGTGCCAGTAGTAGGAGCTCCAGGGTGAACACTGAAGCTTTCTTT
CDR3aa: CASSRSSRVNTEAFF

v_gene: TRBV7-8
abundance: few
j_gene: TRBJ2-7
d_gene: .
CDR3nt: TGTGCCAGCAGTCTTCATAGCGCCACCGAGCAGTGCTTC
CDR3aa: CASSLHSATEQCF

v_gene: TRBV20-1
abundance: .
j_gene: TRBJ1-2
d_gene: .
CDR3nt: TGCAGTGCTAGAGAACAGGTATATGGCTACACCTTC
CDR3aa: CSAREQVYGYTF

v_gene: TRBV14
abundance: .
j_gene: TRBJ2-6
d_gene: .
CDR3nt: TGTGCCAGCAGCCAAGTGGGGGGAACTGGGGCCAACGTCCTGACTTTC
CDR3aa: CASSQVGGTGANVLTF

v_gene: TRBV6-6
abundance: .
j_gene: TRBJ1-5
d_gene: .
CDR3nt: TGTGCCAGCAGTTATACAGGGATAAATCAGCCCCAGCATTTT
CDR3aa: CASSYTGINQPQHF

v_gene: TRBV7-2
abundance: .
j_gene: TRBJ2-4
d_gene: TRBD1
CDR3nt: TGTGCCAGCAGCTTAGAGTGGGGGACAGAAAACATTCAGTACTTC
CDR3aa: CASSLEWGTENIQYF

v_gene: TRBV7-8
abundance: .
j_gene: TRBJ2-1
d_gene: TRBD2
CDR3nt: TGTGCCAGCAGCTTAGGGGGGCGGAGACTAGCGGGGGACCATTACAATGAGCAGTTCTTC
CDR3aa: CASSLGGRRLAGDHYNEQFF

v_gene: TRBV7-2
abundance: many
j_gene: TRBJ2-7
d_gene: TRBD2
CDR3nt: TGTGCCAGCAGCAGTGTGGGCGGGAGATTTTACGAGCAGTACTTC
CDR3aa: CASSSVGGRFYEQYF

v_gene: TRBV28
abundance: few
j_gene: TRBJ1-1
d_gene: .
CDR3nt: TGTGCCAGCAGTTTTGGCAGGGGACGAGCTTTCTTT
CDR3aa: CASSFGRGRAFF

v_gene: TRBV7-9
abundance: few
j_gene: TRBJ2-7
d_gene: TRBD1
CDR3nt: TGTGCCAGCAGGGACAGGGGGGCCTACGAGCAGTACTTC
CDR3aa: CASRDRGAYEQYF

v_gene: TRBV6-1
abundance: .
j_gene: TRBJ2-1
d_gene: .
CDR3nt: TGTGCCAGCAGACGAGCGGACTACAATGAGCAGTTCTTC
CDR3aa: CASRRADYNEQFF

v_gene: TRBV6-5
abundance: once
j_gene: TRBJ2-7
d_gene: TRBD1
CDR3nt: TGTGCCAGCAGTTACCACGGGACAGGGGATTTTGAGCAGTACTTC
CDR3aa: CASSYHGTGDFEQYF

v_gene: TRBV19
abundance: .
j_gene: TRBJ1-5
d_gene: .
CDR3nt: TGTGCCAGTAGCTATCTTCAGGATAGCAATCAGCCCCAGCATTTT
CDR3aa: CASSYLQDSNQPQHF

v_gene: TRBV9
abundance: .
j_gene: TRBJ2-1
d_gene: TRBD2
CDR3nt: TGTGCCAGCAGCTCCCTTCGACTAGCGGGAGTAGATGAGCAGTTCTTC
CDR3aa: CASSSLRLAGVDEQFF

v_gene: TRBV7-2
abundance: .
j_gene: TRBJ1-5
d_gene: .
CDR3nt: TGTGCCAGCAGCTTAGAAGAAATACGAGGACAGCCCCAGCATTTT
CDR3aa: CASSLEEIRGQPQHF

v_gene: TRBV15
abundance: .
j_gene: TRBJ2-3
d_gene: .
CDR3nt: TGTGCCACCGCCGGGACTCGGACGACAGATACGCAGTATTTT
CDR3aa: CATAGTRTTDTQYF

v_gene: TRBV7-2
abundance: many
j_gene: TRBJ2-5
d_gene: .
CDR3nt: TGTGCCAGCAGGGGGGCGGGAGAAGAGACCCAGTACTTC
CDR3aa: CASRGAGEETQYF

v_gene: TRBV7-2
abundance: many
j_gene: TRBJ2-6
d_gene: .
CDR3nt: TGTGCCAGCAGCCCAGGGCAAGGGAGCTCTGGGGCCAACGTCCTGACTTTC
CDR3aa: CASSPGQGSSGANVLTF

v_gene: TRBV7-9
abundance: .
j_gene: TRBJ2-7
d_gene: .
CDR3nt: TGTGCCAGCAGCTCTCCCCTGGACAACACCTACGAGCAGTACTTC
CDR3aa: CASSSPLDNTYEQYF